Presented here are 19 T cell receptor beta chains from one specimen sequenced in a study of CD8+ T cells in alopecia areata. RNA, once extracted, was reverse transcribed into cDNA for use as the sequencing template. TCRdb keeps only in-frame clones here, not all; method: immunoSEQ multiplex PCR. The repertoire holds roughly 130,000 clones, approximately 58% seen once, with 4.5% in the top ten. Source: CD4+ T cells sorted from blood, taken at week 0. The receptors shown here come from a human donor with alopecia areata.

This clone was counted between two and nine times. The J gene is TRBJ1-2, the V gene TRBV7-9; D unresolved. The V gene lost 0 bases and the J gene lost 1 base, with 0 bases spanning the gap. The CDR3 consists of 12 residues. CDR1 is SEHNR and CDR2 is FQNEAQ in the germline V gene (reference sequence). Written as DNA, the CDR3 is TGTGCCAGCAGCTTAGCTAACTATGGCTACACCTTC. It yields the protein CASSLANYGYTF.

This chain uses TRBV5-6 with TRBJ1-5; no reliable D call. V dropped 2 bases and J dropped 2 bases, with 17 bases sitting between them. Per germline, CDR1 SGHDT and CDR2 YYEEEE. CDR3 size: 17 residues. DNA for the CDR3: TGTGCCAGCAGCTTTAAAGGCACTCCTGGGGGCAATCAGCCCCAGCATTTT. Protein: CASSFKGTPGGNQPQHF.

The rearrangement links TRBV7-9 to TRBJ2-7; D not resolved. CDR1 is SEHNR, CDR2 FQNEAQ, per germline (reference sequence). This CDR3 has 13 amino acids. The V gene lost 5 bases and the J gene lost 2 bases, with 10 bases spanning the gap. The DNA for the CDR3 is TGTGCCAGCAGCCTCCCTCAGACCTACGAGCAGTACTTC. Its translation: CASSLPQTYEQYF.

This chain uses TRBV5-4 with TRBJ2-7; 10 bases are a match to TRBD1. V lost 3 bases, J lost 3 bases, and 3 bases stayed unmatched. From germline, CDR1 is SGHNT and CDR2 YYREEE (reference sequence). This CDR3 has 14 amino acids. DNA of the CDR3: TGTGCCAGCAGCTCGACAGGGGGCTACTACGAGCAGTACTTC. Translating gives CASSSTGGYYEQYF.

This chain uses TRBV9 with TRBJ2-2; D is unresolved. Trimming left V 4 bases short and J 1 base short, with 2 bases between. The CDR3 contains 12 residues. The V gene's germline CDR1 is SGDLS and CDR2 YYNGEE. The CDR3 loop reads CASSMNTGELFF. The CDR3 nucleotides read TGTGCCAGCAGCATGAACACCGGGGAGCTGTTTTTT.

The V gene is TRBV7-2, the J gene TRBJ2-7; 9 nucleotides align to TRBD1. The CDR3 loop spans 13 amino acids. The V gene end was trimmed by 5 bases and the J gene end by 4 bases; junction bases not matched to a gene: 3. Germline CDR1 SGHTA, CDR2 FQGNSA. CDR3 amino acids: CASSVTGGYEQYF. DNA of the CDR3: TGTGCCAGCAGCGTGACAGGGGGGTACGAGCAGTACTTC.

The J gene is TRBJ1-2, the V gene TRBV6-1, with D unresolved. V shed 2 bases and J shed 8 bases, with 12 bases lying between them. Germline lookup yields CDR1 MNHNS and CDR2 SASEGT. CDR3 length: 13 residues. CDR3 residues: CASSEPHTGGYTF. Written as DNA, the CDR3 is TGTGCCAGCAGTGAACCCCACACCGGAGGCTACACCTTC.

The J gene is TRBJ1-1, the V gene TRBV28; the D is unclear. The CDR3 contains 12 residues. Germline lookup yields CDR1 MDHEN and CDR2 SYDVKM. Deletions cut 2 bases from V and 10 bases from J, with 11 bases between. The CDR3 region is CASSLSLRLAFF. CDR3 bases: TGTGCCAGCAGTTTAAGTTTAAGGCTAGCTTTCTTT.

The sample holds a few counts of this clone. The chain uses TRBV28 and TRBJ2-7; possible D gene TRBD1, 5 bases. The CDR3 is 15 residues long. Looked up from germline, CDR1 is MDHEN and CDR2 is SYDVKM. V lost 1 base and J lost 5, with 15 bases in between. The CDR3 coding sequence is TGTGCCAGCAGTTTATCCCTGGGCAGGGCCAACGAGCAGTACTTC. It translates to CASSLSLGRANEQYF.

The rearrangement links TRBV18 to TRBJ2-7; D unclear. The CDR3 has 14 residues. V was pared by 0 bases and J by 5 bases, with 11 bases between. Germline lookup yields CDR1 KGHSH and CDR2 LQKENI. The CDR3 protein is CASSPPARLDEQYF. The CDR3 DNA reads TGTGCCAGCTCACCACCTGCTAGGTTGGACGAGCAGTACTTC.

This chain uses TRBV5-1 with TRBJ2-7; D is possibly TRBD1 or TRBD2 (5 bases each). Trimming pared 0 bases from V and 2 bases from J, leaving 12 bases between. The CDR3 covers 15 residues. In germline, CDR1 is SGHRS, CDR2 YFSETQ. This CDR3 is CASSLESGSAYEQYF. In DNA form, the CDR3 reads TGCGCCAGCAGCTTGGAATCAGGGAGCGCCTACGAGCAGTACTTC.

V is TRBV7-2 and J is TRBJ2-2, with D tentatively TRBD2 (5 bases). Deletions cut 7 bases from V and 6 bases from J, with 12 bases between. The CDR3 runs 13 residues. Germline assignment: CDR1 SGHTA and CDR2 FQGNSA. The CDR3 is CASTDYTPGELFF. The CDR3, as DNA: TGTGCCAGCACCGACTATACCCCCGGGGAGCTGTTTTTT.

This chain connects TRBV4-1 to TRBJ2-7; 12 bases are a match to TRBD2. Germline V gene sequence: CDR1 MGHRA, CDR2 YSYEKL. Trimming at V came to 3 bases and at J to 3 bases, leaving 0 bases not matched to a gene. The CDR3 sequence is 14 residues long. The CDR3 spells CASSQTSGGYEQYF. The CDR3 nucleotides read TGCGCCAGCAGCCAGACTAGCGGGGGCTACGAGCAGTACTTC.

This clone has more than one count but fewer than ten. The chain recombines TRBV14 with TRBJ2-3, with 11 positions matching TRBD2. This CDR3 has 16 amino acids. Germline CDR1 SGHDN, CDR2 FVKESK. J lost 2 bases, V lost 4 bases, and 5 bases had no gene match. CDR3 residues: CASSLRLAGNTDTQYF. CDR3 nucleotide sequence: TGTGCCAGCAGCCTTCGACTAGCGGGGAACACAGATACGCAGTATTTT.

This clone was recorded once. This chain uses TRBV7-9 with TRBJ2-1; D is possibly TRBD1 (6 bases). The CDR3 totals 11 residues. Germline assignment: CDR1 SEHNR and CDR2 FQNEAQ (reference sequence). V was shortened by 5 bases and J by 14 bases, with 13 bases between the two germline ends. CDR3 residues: CASSLGQGEFF. The CDR3 DNA reads as TGTGCCAGCAGCCTGGGACAAGGAGAGTTCTTC.

The rearrangement joins TRBV4-1 to TRBJ1-5, with 9 nucleotides matching TRBD1. Germline assignment: CDR1 MGHRA and CDR2 YSYEKL. Trimming at V came to 3 bases and at J to 2 bases, leaving 5 bases not matched to a gene. The length of the CDR3 is 16 residues. DNA of the CDR3: TGCGCCAGCAGCCACCTCGGACAGGGGCGCAATCAGCCCCAGCATTTT. Protein product: CASSHLGQGRNQPQHF.

The chain carries TRBV7-2 and TRBJ1-2; TRBD1 might be the D (6 bases). With 1 base removed from V and 4 bases from J, the gap between germline ends came to 16 bases. Germline CDR1 reads SGHTA; CDR2 reads FQGNSA. CDR3 length: 16 amino acids. CDR3 loop: CASSLDGRGGSYGYTF. CDR3 in DNA: TGTGCCAGCAGCTTAGATGGGAGAGGGGGAAGCTATGGCTACACCTTC.

This clone has more than one count but fewer than ten. Other DNA sequences in the same sample also yield this CDR3. The chain combines TRBV20-1 with TRBJ1-5; D uncertain. V gave up 3 bases and J gave up 4 bases, with 4 bases separating them. CDR1 is DFQATT, CDR2 SNEGSKA, per germline (reference sequence). The CDR3 sequence is 11 residues long. CDR3 DNA: TGCAGTGCTAGGGGTAATCAGCCCCAGCATTTT. Residues: CSARGNQPQHF.

The chain employs TRBV5-6 and TRBJ2-1, with 12 bases aligning to TRBD2. CDR1 and CDR2 (germline): SGHDT, YYEEEE. V was clipped by 1 base and J by 7 bases; unmatched bases: 9. The CDR3 totals 17 residues. CDR3 in DNA: TGTGCCAGCAGCTTGTTCCTAGCGGGGGGGCTGCGGAATGAGCAGTTCTTC. Protein product: CASSLFLAGGLRNEQFF.